This record covers a single TCR beta chain. The germline gives CDR1 SGDLS, CDR2 YYNGEE. V gave up 2 bases and J gave up 3 bases; unmatched junction bases: 5. The CDR3 is 15 residues long. Per the authors' pipeline: ImmunoSEQ output lacked quality scores and full-length reads, limiting matched filtering. TCRdb keeps only in-frame clones here, not all; method: immunoSEQ multiplex PCR. V, J and clone size were drawn from that table, and D and trimming were deduced from the DNA. Among some 700,000 clones listed, 90% were seen once. The sample originates from a study of shared clonotypes between healthy human individuals. Study donors comprised healthy, HIV-negative adults devoid of recent acute infection or vaccination.

The sequence was obtained from a young man in good health. Some clones in this sample may be carry-over from other donors' samples. The chain carries TRBV9 and TRBJ1-2, with 9 bases fitting TRBD1. The sequencing input was memory CD8+ T cells from PBMCs. Regarding subset: CD45RO+ cells pooled with CCR7-negative TemRA cells. The DNA for the CDR3 is TGTGCCAGCAGCGTGGAACAGGGGGCTTACTATGGCTACACCTTC. It specifies CASSVEQGAYYGYTF. The variable domain in full, with the rest retrieved from reference TRBV9 and TRBJ1-2, is DSGVTQTPKHLITATGQRVTLRCSPRSGDLSVYWYQQSLDQGLQFLIQYYNGEERAKGNILERFSAQQFPDLHSELNLSSLELGDSALYFCASSVEQGAYYGYTFGSGTRLTVV.